One sample yielded the 28 T cell receptor beta chains listed below, sequenced in a study of blood T cells in healthy people across ages (dated by TCRdb to 2014 to 2015). Library creation used 5' RACE. Sequenced using an Illumina HiSeq 2500. The second PCR ran for about 6 to 12 cycles and used a J-beta primer mix along with a sample-barcoded 5' primer. TCRdb ran its own pipeline on the public reads, namely fastp trimming at Q25 and MiXCR clone calling, and kept in-frame beta chains. Identical CDR3 protein sequences are pooled into one entry, listed with their most common genes and DNA. In all, the sample holds hundreds of thousands of distinct CDR3 sequences, and 29% of those were seen once. The ten largest clonotypes hold around 15% of the sample. Sequenced sample: blood. The origin of the receptors is an elderly woman in good health.

This rearrangement joins TRBV20-1 to TRBJ1-2; 10 bases agree with TRBD1. Looked up from germline, CDR1 is DFQATT and CDR2 is SNEGSKA (reference sequence). The CDR3 contains 17 residues. V lost 6 bases and J lost 4; bases outside the gene matches: 17. CDR3 protein: CSASSSPTGTGVYGYTF. The DNA of the CDR3 is TGCAGTGCCTCCTCCTCGCCCACCGGGACAGGGGTCTATGGCTACACCTTC.

A word on this clonotype: The conserved final phenylalanine or tryptophan is absent from the CDR3, which likely points to a read error. This chain uses TRBV13 with TRBJ1-2, with 8 positions matching TRBD1. Germline V lookup: CDR1 PRHDT, CDR2 FYEKMQ (reference sequence). The CDR3 runs 15 residues. J gave up 3 bases and V 6 bases, and 9 bases lay outside the gene matches. For the CDR3, the DNA is TGTGCCAGCAGACCCAACCCAGGGGGCGACTATGGCTACACCTGC. Its translation: CASRPNPGGDYGYTC.

The V gene is TRBV27, the J gene TRBJ1-1; D call uncertain. The CDR3 covers 15 residues. Trimming stripped 6 bases from V and 0 bases from J, with 14 bases between. Germline CDR1 is MNHEY and CDR2 is SMNVEV (reference sequence). The CDR3 bases are TGTGCCAGCAGGATGGCCGCTACAGTGAACACTGAAGCTTTCTTT. As protein: CASRMAATVNTEAFF.

This clonotype showed up many times. The chain joins TRBV12-3 or TRBV12-4 to TRBJ2-2; D is unclear. Trimming pared 5 bases from V and 6 bases from J, leaving 7 bases between. CDR3 length: 12 residues. CDR3 DNA: TGTGCCAGCAGTAGCCCGCCCGGGGAGCTGTTTTTT. Its translation is CASSSPPGELFF.

The J gene is TRBJ1-2, the V gene TRBV7-9, with D perhaps matching TRBD1 (5 bases). Germline V lookup: CDR1 SEHNR, CDR2 FQNEAQ (reference sequence). V lost 0 bases and J 7 bases, leaving 12 bases between the germline ends. The CDR3 is 14 amino acids. The CDR3 coding sequence is TGTGCCAGCAGCTTAGCGCTCAGGGCTGGTGGCTACACCTTC. It yields the protein CASSLALRAGGYTF.

The CDR3 bases are TGCAGTGTTTATAGCGGTCTGAAGACCCAGTACTTC. Its translation is CSVYSGLKTQYF. This chain joins TRBV29-1 and TRBJ2-5; weak D call: TRBD2 (6 bases). Germline-derived CDR1 and CDR2 are SQVTM and ANQGSEA. The length of the CDR3 is 12 residues.

This clonotype appeared a few times. CDR3 bases: TGTGCCAGCATTCCACAGGGGGCCCTTCGTAACTCACCCCTCCACTTT. As protein: CASIPQGALRNSPLHF. The chain recombines TRBV2 with TRBJ1-6; 9 bases are a match to TRBD1. Germline V CDR1 and CDR2: SNHLY, FYNNEI. V shed 7 bases, J shed 10 bases, and the junction held 14 bases outside the gene matches. The CDR3 is 16 amino acids.

The chain couples TRBV5-1 to TRBJ2-7; D not resolved. Trimming shortened V by 1 base and J by 2 bases, and 13 bases separated the two germline ends. Germline V gene sequence: CDR1 SGHRS, CDR2 YFSETQ. This CDR3 has 15 residues. The CDR3 protein is CASSLMAPVPYEQYF. The CDR3 bases are TGCGCCAGCAGCTTGATGGCACCGGTCCCCTACGAGCAGTACTTC. Complete variable domain (other parts from reference TRBV5-1 and TRBJ2-7): KAGVTQTPRYLIKTRGQQVTLSCSPISGHRSVSWYQQTPGQGLQFLFEYFSETQRNKGNFPGRFSGRQFSNSRSEMNVSTLELGDSALYLCASSLMAPVPYEQYFGPGTRLTVT.

This clonotype was seen just once. This chain connects TRBV27 to TRBJ1-2, with 8 bases that match TRBD1. This CDR3 region has 15 residues. Losses at the gene ends were 7 bases for V and 6 bases for J; bases not matched to a gene: 13. Per the germline V gene, CDR1 is MNHEY and CDR2 is SMNVEV (reference sequence). CDR3 coding DNA: TGTGCCAGCAACTCCGGACAGGGTTTGGTGGATGGCTACACCTTC. This gives the protein CASNSGQGLVDGYTF.

The table lists this clonotype with a count of one. This chain uses TRBV6-2 or TRBV6-3 with TRBJ2-7, with 7 bases that match TRBD1. CDR1 is MNHEY, CDR2 SVGEGT, per germline. V lost 4 bases, J lost 8 bases, and 11 bases stayed unmatched. This CDR3 is built from 14 residues. The CDR3 loop reads CASSSTGTVGKQYF. DNA of the CDR3: TGTGCCAGCAGTTCTACAGGGACAGTAGGGAAGCAGTACTTC.

This clonotype was recorded at least ten times. The chain couples TRBV28 to TRBJ2-5; TRBD2 is a possible D gene (6 bases). The CDR3 is 14 residues long. Germline V gene sequence: CDR1 MDHEN, CDR2 SYDVKM. The V and J ends lost 6 bases and 5 bases respectively, with 16 bases between them. The CDR3 DNA reads TGTGCCAGCAGATTGGGGGGAGTAAAGGAGACCCAGTACTTC. It codes for CASRLGGVKETQYF.

Concerning this clonotype itself: A much bigger clone sits one base away, suggesting this may be a read error. The chain joins TRBV10-1 to TRBJ2-7; unclear D gene. Germline V gene lookup returns CDR1 WNHNN and CDR2 SYGVQD (reference sequence). V was shortened by 2 bases and J by 4 bases, with 15 bases between the two germline ends. The CDR3 covers 15 residues. This CDR3 reads CASSESQSDPYEQYF. The CDR3 DNA follows: TGCGCCAGCAGTGAGAGTCAGTCTGACCCGTACGAGCAGTACTTC.

The CDR3 spells CASSVELYTEAFF. The CDR3 nucleotides read TGTGCCAGCAGCGTAGAACTCTACACTGAAGCTTTCTTT. This chain joins TRBV9 and TRBJ1-1; D uncertain. Germline assignment: CDR1 SGDLS and CDR2 YYNGEE. The CDR3 loop spans 13 amino acids. The V and J ends lost 0 bases and 3 bases respectively, with 6 bases between them.

The chain uses TRBV7-2 and TRBJ2-7; the D is unclear. Trimming took off 4 bases at V and 7 bases at J, with 11 bases between the two ends. The CDR3 runs to 12 residues. Germline V lookup: CDR1 SGHTA, CDR2 FQGNSA. In nucleotides, the CDR3 is TGTGCCAGCAGCTCCCAGCACAATGAGCAGTACTTC. Protein sequence: CASSSQHNEQYF.

This clonotype came up many times. V and J are TRBV24-1 and TRBJ2-1; a possible D gene is TRBD2 (7 bases). Germline assignment: CDR1 KGHDR and CDR2 SFDVKD. V was clipped by 8 bases and J by 4 bases, with 14 bases between them. The CDR3 has 14 residues. CDR3 nucleotide sequence: TGTGCCACCATGGGGGGGGACATTTACAATGAGCAGTTCTTC. This sequence encodes CATMGGDIYNEQFF.

This clonotype was observed a handful of times. A much larger clone lies a single base off, so this may be a read error. The chain recombines TRBV7-2 with TRBJ2-5; 8 positions agree with TRBD2. Germline CDR1 reads SGHTA; CDR2 reads FQGNSA. CDR3 size: 15 residues. With V trimmed by 1 base and J by 11 bases, 12 bases remained unmatched. CDR3 protein: CASSLESSGGNEQYF. CDR3 coding DNA: TGTGCCAGCAGCTTAGAATCGAGCGGGGGTAATGAGCAGTACTTC.

This clonotype was counted a few times. One end of the junction fails to match germline, which may point to a read error. J is TRBJ2-3 and V is TRBV7-9; D perhaps matches TRBD1 (7 bases). CDR3 length: 16 residues. Germline V lookup: CDR1 SEHNR, CDR2 FQNEAQ (reference sequence). CDR3 in amino acids: CTSRGTELTRADTQYF. The CDR3 DNA is TGTACCAGCAGGGGGACAGAGCTGACTAGGGCAGATACGCAGTATTTT.

On this clonotype: This may be a read error: a much more frequent sequence differs by one nucleotide. The genes are TRBV7-6 and TRBJ1-5, with D possibly being TRBD1 (5 bases). CDR1 is SGHVS and CDR2 is FNYEAQ in the germline V gene. The CDR3 is 16 amino acids. The CDR3 protein is CANSLGTRGSGQPQHF. The CDR3 DNA follows: TGTGCCAACAGCTTAGGGACCCGCGGCTCCGGTCAGCCCCAGCATTTT.

This clonotype was counted ten times or more. The chain has TRBV12-3 or TRBV12-4 and TRBJ1-4, with D possibly matching TRBD1 (6 bases). Trimming stripped 4 bases from V and 7 bases from J, with 19 bases between. There are 16 residues in the CDR3. The CDR3 loop reads CASSSHQGIRGEKLFF. In DNA form, the CDR3 reads TGTGCCAGCAGTTCCCATCAGGGGATAAGAGGTGAAAAACTGTTTTTT.

This chain uses TRBV6-1 with TRBJ2-6, with D uncertain. The germline V and J ends were trimmed by 3 bases and 0 bases, with 6 bases remaining between them. Germline V gene lookup returns CDR1 MNHNS and CDR2 SASEGT. This CDR3 has 15 residues. The CDR3 reads CASSEANSGANVLTF. The DNA of the CDR3 is TGTGCCAGCAGTGAGGCAAACTCTGGGGCCAACGTCCTGACTTTC.

This clonotype was detected many times. The CDR3 region has the DNA TGTGCCAGCAGTTTGACAGGGGCTCTGACAGATACGCAGTATTTT. It specifies CASSLTGALTDTQYF. V usage is TRBV27 and J usage is TRBJ2-3, with TRBD1 matching over 8 bases. CDR3 length: 15 amino acids. Germline CDR1 is MNHEY and CDR2 is SMNVEV (reference sequence). Germline trimming cut 3 bases from V and 3 bases from J; bases unmatched to any gene: 5.

V and J are TRBV29-1 and TRBJ2-2, with 7 bases lining up with TRBD1. The CDR3 has 13 residues. With V trimmed by 5 bases and J by 4 bases, 4 bases remained unmatched. From germline, CDR1 is SQVTM and CDR2 ANQGSEA. DNA for the CDR3: TGCAGCGTTTCCGGGACAGCCACCGGGGAGCTGTTTTTT. Encoded protein: CSVSGTATGELFF.

Ten or more counts support this clonotype. The rearrangement uses TRBV7-9 and TRBJ1-6; a weak D match, TRBD1 (5 bases). This CDR3 is 13 amino acids long. V lost 3 bases, J lost 7 bases, and 7 bases lay in between. The germline V gene has CDR1 SEHNR and CDR2 FQNEAQ (reference sequence). CDR3 DNA sequence: TGTGCCAGCAGCTTGACAGTGAATTCACCCCTCCACTTT. The encoded protein is CASSLTVNSPLHF.

The table lists this clonotype with many counts. V and J are TRBV4-2 and TRBJ2-6; D call uncertain. Germline-derived CDR1 and CDR2 are LGHNA and YNFKEQ. CDR3 length equals 16 residues. V lost 1 base and J 1 base, leaving 8 bases between the germline ends. The CDR3 DNA reads TGTGCCAGCAGCCAAGTCGGCGCATCTGGGGCCAACGTCCTGACTTTC. Its protein is CASSQVGASGANVLTF.

This clonotype appeared many times. This chain connects TRBV14 to TRBJ2-1; 8 nucleotides align to TRBD2. The germline gives CDR1 SGHDN, CDR2 FVKESK. The CDR3 consists of 18 residues. J lost 7 bases, V lost 0 bases, and 14 bases had no gene match. The CDR3 reads CASSQDVIAGLLFNEQFF. The CDR3 DNA reads TGTGCCAGCAGCCAAGATGTGATAGCGGGACTACTTTTTAATGAGCAGTTCTTC.

This clonotype was counted ten times or more. The rearrangement uses TRBV5-1 and TRBJ1-2, with D tentatively TRBD1 (6 bases). There are 15 residues in the CDR3. Germline V gene lookup returns CDR1 SGHRS and CDR2 YFSETQ. With 0 bases removed from V and 2 bases from J, the gap between germline ends came to 11 bases. CDR3 nucleotide sequence: TGCGCCAGCAGCTTGGAACCAGGGGTGAACTATGGCTACACCTTC. It specifies CASSLEPGVNYGYTF.

This clonotype occurred many times. This chain links TRBV5-6 with TRBJ2-5, with a weak D call TRBD1 (5 bases). V was clipped by 3 bases and J by 3 bases, with 12 bases between them. CDR3 length equals 14 residues. Germline V gene sequence: CDR1 SGHDT, CDR2 YYEEEE. The CDR3: CASSSLQGKETQYF. Written as DNA, the CDR3 is TGTGCCAGCAGCTCCCTGCAGGGAAAAGAGACCCAGTACTTC.

This clonotype has ten or more counts. The genes are TRBV25-1 and TRBJ2-5; D is tentatively TRBD1 or TRBD2 (5 bases each). V was trimmed by 1 base and J by 5 bases, leaving 20 bases between them. Germline CDR1 MGHDK, CDR2 SYGVNS. This CDR3 region has 17 residues. The CDR3 here is CASSELGLGGDGETQYF. In nucleotides, the CDR3 is TGTGCCAGCAGTGAATTAGGTCTTGGGGGTGATGGGGAGACCCAGTACTTC.